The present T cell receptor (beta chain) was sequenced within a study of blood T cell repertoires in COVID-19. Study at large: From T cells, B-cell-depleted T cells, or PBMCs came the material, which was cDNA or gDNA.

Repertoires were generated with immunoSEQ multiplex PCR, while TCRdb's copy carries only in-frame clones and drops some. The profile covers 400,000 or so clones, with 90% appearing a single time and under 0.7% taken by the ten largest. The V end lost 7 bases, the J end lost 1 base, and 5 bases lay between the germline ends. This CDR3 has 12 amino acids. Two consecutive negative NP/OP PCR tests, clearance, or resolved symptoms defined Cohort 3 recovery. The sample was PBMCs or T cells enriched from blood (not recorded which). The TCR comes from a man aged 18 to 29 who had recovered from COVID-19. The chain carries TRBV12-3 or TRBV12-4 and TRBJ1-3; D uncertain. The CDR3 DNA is TGTGCCAGCACCTTATCTGGAAACACCATATATTTT. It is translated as CASTLSGNTIYF.